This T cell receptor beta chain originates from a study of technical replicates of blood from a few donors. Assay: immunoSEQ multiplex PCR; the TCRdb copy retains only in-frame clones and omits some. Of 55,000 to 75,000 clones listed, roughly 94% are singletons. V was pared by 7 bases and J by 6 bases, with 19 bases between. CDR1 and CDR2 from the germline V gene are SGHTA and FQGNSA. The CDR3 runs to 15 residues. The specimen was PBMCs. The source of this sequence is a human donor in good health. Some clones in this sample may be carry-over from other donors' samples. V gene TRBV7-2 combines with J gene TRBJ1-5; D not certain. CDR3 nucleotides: TGTGCCAGCACCCCCTCCATGGAGGAGGGTCAGCCCCAGCATTTT. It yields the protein CASTPSMEEGQPQHF.